This T cell receptor beta chain was sequenced in a study of technical replicates of blood from a handful of donors. Germline CDR1 and CDR2: LNHDA and SQIVND (reference sequence). The CDR3 is 15 amino acids. Losses at the gene ends were 5 bases for V and 4 bases for J; bases not matched to a gene: 4. Clones were sequenced by immunoSEQ multiplex PCR, and TCRdb holds only the in-frame ones, with some missing. This sample has 84,000 or so clones, with roughly 94% found just once. The rearrangement joins TRBV19 to TRBJ2-5, with 13 bases identical to TRBD2. Sequencing was carried out using T cells isolated from PBMCs. This TCR was sampled from a human donor in good health. CDR3 in amino acids: CASSVGLAGAETQYF. In nucleotides, the CDR3 is TGTGCCAGTAGTGTCGGACTAGCGGGAGCAGAGACCCAGTACTTC.